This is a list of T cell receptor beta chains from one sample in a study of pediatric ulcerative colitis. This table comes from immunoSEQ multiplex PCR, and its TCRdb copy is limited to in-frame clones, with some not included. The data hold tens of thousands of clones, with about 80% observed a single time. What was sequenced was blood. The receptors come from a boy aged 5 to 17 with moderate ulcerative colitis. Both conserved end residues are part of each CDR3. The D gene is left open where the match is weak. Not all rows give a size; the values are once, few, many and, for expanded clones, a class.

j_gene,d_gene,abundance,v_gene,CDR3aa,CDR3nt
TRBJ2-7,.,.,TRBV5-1,CASSLRRDSSYEQYF,TGCGCCAGCAGCTTGCGAAGGGATAGCTCCTACGAGCAGTACTTC
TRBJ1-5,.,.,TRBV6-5,CASSYGGIGNQPQHF,TGTGCCAGCAGTTACGGGGGGATTGGCAATCAGCCCCAGCATTTT
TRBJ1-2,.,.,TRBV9,CASSPGSGYTF,TGTGCCAGCAGCCCCGGCAGTGGCTACACCTTC
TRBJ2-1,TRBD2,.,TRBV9,CASSALGRETRRGYNEQFF,TGTGCCAGCAGCGCCCTCGGGCGCGAAACCAGGCGGGGGTACAATGAGCAGTTCTTC
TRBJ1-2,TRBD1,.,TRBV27,CASSLSTTGVGYTF,TGTGCCAGCAGTTTATCGACGACAGGGGTTGGCTACACCTTC
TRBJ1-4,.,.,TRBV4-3,CASSPRTARGEKLFF,TGCGCCAGCAGCCCTAGGACGGCAAGGGGTGAAAAACTGTTTTTT
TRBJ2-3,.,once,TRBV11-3,CASSFNTVDTQYF,TGTGCCAGCTCGTTTAATACCGTAGATACGCAGTATTTT
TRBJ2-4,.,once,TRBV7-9,CASSQPRTDPMNIQYF,TGTGCCAGCAGCCAACCTAGGACAGACCCAATGAACATTCAGTACTTC
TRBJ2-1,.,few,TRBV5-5,CASSLEEYNEQFF,TGTGCCAGCAGCTTGGAGGAATACAATGAGCAGTTCTTC
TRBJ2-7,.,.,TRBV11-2,CASSLLGGRVFYEQYF,TGTGCCAGCAGCTTATTAGGCGGCAGGGTCTTTTACGAGCAGTACTTC
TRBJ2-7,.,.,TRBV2,CASSDRIGAGMRSYEQYF,TGTGCCAGCAGTGACAGGATCGGGGCAGGGATGAGGTCCTACGAGCAGTACTTC
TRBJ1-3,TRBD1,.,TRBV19,CASSMRDRIFSTSGNTIYF,TGTGCCAGTAGTATGAGGGACAGGATCTTTTCCACTTCTGGAAACACCATATATTTT
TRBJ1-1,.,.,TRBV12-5,CASGLEDTEAFF,TGTGCTAGTGGTTTGGAGGACACTGAAGCTTTCTTT
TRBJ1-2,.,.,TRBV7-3,CASSPGTPSHF,TGTGCCAGCAGCCCCGGGACACCCAGTCACTTC
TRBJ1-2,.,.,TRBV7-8,CASSLPGSSFYGYTF,TGTGCCAGCAGCCTCCCAGGGAGTTCTTTCTATGGCTACACCTTC
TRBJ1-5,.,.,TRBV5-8,CASSIGTVNQPQHF,TGTGCCAGCAGCATTGGGACGGTCAATCAGCCCCAGCATTTT
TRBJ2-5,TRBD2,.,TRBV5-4,CASSERAGGPLETQYF,TGTGCCAGCAGCGAGCGGGCGGGGGGGCCCTTAGAGACCCAGTACTTC
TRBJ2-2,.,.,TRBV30,CAWSPPYRTGELFF,TGTGCCTGGAGTCCACCTTACCGCACCGGGGAGCTGTTTTTT
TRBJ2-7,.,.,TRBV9,CASSVDYHSTYEQYF,TGTGCCAGCAGCGTAGATTATCACAGTACCTACGAGCAGTACTTC
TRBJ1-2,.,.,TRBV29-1,CSVDIQDSNYGYTF,TGCAGCGTTGATATCCAGGACAGCAACTATGGCTACACCTTC
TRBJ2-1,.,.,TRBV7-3,CASSPQGNEQFF,TGTGCCAGCAGCCCCCAGGGGAATGAGCAGTTCTTC
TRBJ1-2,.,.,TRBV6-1,CASSESAGYGYTF,TGTGCCAGCAGTGAATCGGCGGGCTATGGCTACACCTTC